These T cell receptor beta chains were read from a single sample in a study of vaccination effects on CD4 cells after COVID-19. The data were produced by immunoSEQ multiplex PCR, yet TCRdb's version contains in-frame clones alone and is incomplete. Among tens of thousands of clones listed, just under 75% were seen once. These receptors have no known antigen. The sequenced sample was CD4+ T cells from PBMCs cultured with SARS-CoV-2 spike peptides, obtained before COVID-19 vaccination. Receptor source: a human donor who received a COVID-19 vaccine. CDR3s include the opening cysteine and the closing phenylalanine or tryptophan. The order of the fields is V gene, clone size, D gene, J gene, CDR3 protein, CDR3 DNA. A D gene is named only where the DNA matches it firmly. For some rows the clone size is stated as once, few or many, or as a class when expanded; others skip it.

>TRBV7-9|.|.|TRBJ2-5
CASSRASGVEETQYF
TGTGCCAGCAGTCGAGCGTCAGGGGTGGAGGAGACCCAGTACTTC
>TRBV28|.|.|TRBJ1-4
CASSRGGFTNEKLFF
TGTGCCAGCAGTCGAGGGGGGTTCACTAATGAAAAACTGTTTTTT
>TRBV5-1|once|.|TRBJ1-4
CASSLKGNGEKLFF
TGCGCCAGCAGCTTGAAAGGGAATGGCGAAAAACTGTTTTTT
>TRBV6-5|.|.|TRBJ1-1
CASSWERGNTEAFF
TGTGCCAGCAGTTGGGAGCGGGGTAACACTGAAGCTTTCTTT
>TRBV11-1|.|TRBD1|TRBJ1-1
CASSRPGTGFTEAFF
TGTGCCAGCAGCCGTCCCGGGACAGGGTTTACTGAAGCTTTCTTT
>TRBV19|.|.|TRBJ2-7
CASTPAYSYEQYF
TGTGCCAGTACCCCGGCTTATTCCTACGAGCAGTACTTC
>TRBV3-1/TRBV3-2|.|.|TRBJ1-1
CASTSQGRTEAFF
TGTGCCAGCACGAGCCAGGGGCGAACTGAAGCTTTCTTT
>TRBV29-1|.|.|TRBJ1-5
CSVSWGGSDSNQPQHF
TGCAGCGTCTCCTGGGGGGGGTCGGATAGCAATCAGCCCCAGCATTTT
>TRBV11-2|.|TRBD1|TRBJ1-2
CASSAGQRNGYTF
TGTGCCAGCAGCGCGGGACAGAGGAATGGCTACACCTTC
>TRBV7-6|few|TRBD2|TRBJ2-7
CASSRYSGGGSEQYF
TGTGCCAGCAGCCGATATAGCGGGGGGGGCAGCGAGCAGTACTTC
>TRBV10-1|.|.|TRBJ2-2
CASSDWGIGELFF
TGCGCCAGCAGTGATTGGGGAATCGGGGAGCTGTTTTTT
>TRBV6-5|.|.|TRBJ1-6
CASSYSHGGSPLHF
TGTGCCAGCAGTTACAGCCATGGTGGTTCACCCCTCCACTTT
>TRBV5-1|once|TRBD2|TRBJ2-5
CASSEAPGTTQETQYF
TGCGCCAGCAGCGAAGCACCCGGGACTACCCAAGAGACCCAGTACTTC
>TRBV21-1|.|.|TRBJ2-7
CASSTPPAGTSGWCEQYF
TGTGCCAGCAGCACCCCGCCCGCTGGGACCTCGGGGTGGTGCGAGCAGTACTTC
>TRBV13|.|.|TRBJ1-2
CASSSPGRNYGYTF
TGTGCCAGCAGCTCCCCGGGAAGGAACTATGGCTACACCTTC
>TRBV5-1|.|.|TRBJ1-1
CASRIGGGETEAFF
TGCGCCAGCAGAATCGGAGGGGGAGAAACTGAAGCTTTCTTT
>TRBV4-1|few|.|TRBJ2-2
CASSQVIRRGRTGELFF
TGCGCCAGCAGCCAAGTAATAAGGCGGGGTCGGACCGGGGAGCTGTTTTTT
>TRBV2|.|.|TRBJ1-5
CASSVRGLQPQHF
TGTGCCAGCAGTGTTAGGGGTTTGCAGCCCCAGCATTTT
>TRBV29-1|.|.|TRBJ1-2
CSVAKNYGYTF
TGCAGCGTTGCGAAGAACTATGGCTACACCTTC
>TRBV4-2|.|.|TRBJ2-7
CASSQAQRGSEQYF
TGTGCCAGCAGCCAAGCCCAAAGAGGGTCCGAGCAGTACTTC
>TRBV7-8|.|TRBD2|TRBJ2-7
CASSPVGKVLAGGYEQYF
TGTGCCAGCAGCCCGGTAGGGAAGGTACTAGCGGGGGGCTACGAGCAGTACTTC
>TRBV10-3|few|.|TRBJ1-5
CAIREQEDQPQHF
TGTGCCATCAGGGAGCAGGAAGATCAGCCCCAGCATTTT
>TRBV5-1|few|.|TRBJ1-1
CASRELTGNTEAFF
TGCGCCAGCAGGGAATTAACAGGGAACACTGAAGCTTTCTTT
>TRBV6-5|.|.|TRBJ2-5
CASIRAHGETQYF
TGTGCCAGCATCCGGGCCCATGGAGAGACCCAGTACTTC
>TRBV15|.|TRBD1|TRBJ2-1
CATSSPQGDPNYNEQFF
TGTGCCACCAGCAGCCCACAGGGGGACCCCAATTACAATGAGCAGTTCTTC
>TRBV5-8|.|.|TRBJ1-2
CASIQYANYGYTF
TGTGCCAGCATCCAGTACGCTAACTATGGCTACACCTTC
>TRBV6-1|.|.|TRBJ2-1
CASSEASSEQFF
TGTGCCAGCAGTGAGGCCAGCTCTGAGCAGTTCTTC
>TRBV28|.|.|TRBJ1-2
CASSFETANYGYTF
TGTGCCAGCAGTTTCGAGACAGCTAACTATGGCTACACCTTC
>TRBV6-4|.|TRBD1|TRBJ2-1
CASSDGQGNSNEQFF
TGTGCCAGCAGTGATGGACAGGGAAACTCTAATGAGCAGTTCTTC
>TRBV19|.|.|TRBJ2-7
CASSMSGAGGSYEQYF
TGTGCCAGTAGTATGTCGGGGGCAGGGGGCTCCTACGAGCAGTACTTC
>TRBV18|.|TRBD1|TRBJ2-1
CASSLRDSYEQFF
TGTGCCAGCTCACTCCGGGACAGCTATGAGCAGTTCTTC
>TRBV11-2|.|.|TRBJ2-1
CASSKGLTDQHEQFF
TGTGCCAGCAGTAAGGGTCTGACGGACCAACATGAGCAGTTCTTC
>TRBV4-2|.|.|TRBJ2-7
CASSQDYGGHSSYEQYF
TGTGCCAGCAGCCAAGATTACGGGGGCCATAGCTCCTACGAGCAGTACTTC
>TRBV5-6|.|TRBD1|TRBJ1-1
CASTIYRGWNTEAFF
TGTGCCAGCACCATTTACAGGGGTTGGAACACTGAAGCTTTCTTT
>TRBV5-6|.|.|TRBJ2-1
CASSLRTYNEQFF
TGTGCCAGCAGCTTGCGGACTTACAATGAGCAGTTCTTC
>TRBV3-1/TRBV3-2|.|.|TRBJ1-2
CASSQEGAGGYTF
TGTGCCAGCAGCCAAGAGGGGGCTGGTGGCTACACCTTC
>TRBV5-4|.|TRBD2|TRBJ2-1
CASSLGLAGGRGNEQFF
TGTGCCAGCAGCTTGGGGCTAGCGGGAGGGCGCGGCAATGAGCAGTTCTTC
>TRBV19|.|.|TRBJ2-5
CASSRRAGAETQYF
TGTGCCAGTAGCCGCCGGGCGGGGGCAGAGACCCAGTACTTC
>TRBV24-1|.|.|TRBJ2-7
CATSDLLGYEQYF
TGTGCCACCAGTGATTTACTCGGCTACGAGCAGTACTTC
>TRBV3-1/TRBV3-2|.|.|TRBJ2-5
CASSQAPGDEETQYF
TGTGCCAGCAGCCAAGCACCGGGAGACGAAGAGACCCAGTACTTC
>TRBV29-1|.|TRBD2|TRBJ2-5
CSVAGGPAETQYF
TGCAGCGTTGCGGGGGGGCCAGCGGAGACCCAGTACTTC
>TRBV6-5|once|TRBD1|TRBJ1-2
CASTMDRVGYGYTF
TGTGCCAGCACCATGGACAGGGTAGGGTATGGCTACACCTTC
>TRBV5-6|.|.|TRBJ1-1
CASSWDGGDTEAFF
TGTGCCAGCAGCTGGGATGGAGGGGACACTGAAGCTTTCTTT
>TRBV3-1/TRBV3-2|.|.|TRBJ1-6
CASSQDVQTNSPLHF
TGTGCCAGCAGCCAAGATGTACAGACAAATTCACCCCTCCACTTT
>TRBV4-1|.|.|TRBJ2-5
CASSVAGRETQYF
TGCGCCAGCAGCGTGGCGGGTAGGGAGACCCAGTACTTC
>TRBV5-4|.|.|TRBJ1-3
CASSFSGQGSGNTIYF
TGTGCCAGCAGCTTCAGCGGCCAGGGCTCTGGAAACACCATATATTTT
>TRBV11-3|.|.|TRBJ2-1
CASSLDQGGTGTTNEQFF
TGTGCCAGCAGCTTAGATCAGGGAGGGACAGGTACCACCAATGAGCAGTTCTTC
>TRBV19|.|.|TRBJ1-5
CASSPPNQPQHF
TGTGCCAGTAGTCCCCCAAATCAGCCCCAGCATTTT
>TRBV3-1/TRBV3-2|.|.|TRBJ2-2
CASSLRTGNTGELFF
TGTGCCAGCAGCCTCCGGACGGGGAACACCGGGGAGCTGTTTTTT
>TRBV6-5|.|.|TRBJ2-7
CASGWGPTEQYF
TGTGCCAGCGGCTGGGGCCCCACCGAGCAGTACTTC
>TRBV7-2|.|.|TRBJ1-5
CASSPDTLGIWSNQPQHF
TGTGCCAGCAGCCCGGACACCCTGGGGATATGGAGCAATCAGCCCCAGCATTTT
>TRBV2|.|.|TRBJ1-1
CASSAGEAFF
TGTGCCAGCAGCGCGGGTGAAGCTTTCTTT
>TRBV6-5|few|.|TRBJ1-1
CASSPHRQEAFF
TGTGCCAGCAGCCCCCACCGGCAGGAAGCTTTCTTT
>TRBV14|once|.|TRBJ1-2
CASSQGVYGYTF
TGTGCCAGCAGCCAGGGAGTCTATGGCTACACCTTC
>TRBV7-9|.|TRBD2|TRBJ2-1
CASSYERGGLTEQFF
TGTGCCAGCAGCTATGAGCGGGGGGGCTTGACTGAGCAGTTCTTC
>TRBV2|.|.|TRBJ1-2
CASSTVNYGYTF
TGTGCCAGCAGTACAGTTAACTATGGCTACACCTTC
>TRBV5-4|few|.|TRBJ2-2
CASSFRGTGELFF
TGTGCCAGCAGCTTCCGGGGAACCGGGGAGCTGTTTTTT
>TRBV5-6|few|.|TRBJ2-7
CASSRGVYEQYF
TGTGCCAGCAGCCGAGGAGTATACGAGCAGTACTTC